Below are 13 T cell receptor beta chains sequenced from a single sample in a study of CD8 T cells in ankylosing spondylitis (dated by TCRdb to 2016 to 2017). The library was obtained by 5' RACE. Sequencing took place on an Illumina HiSeq 2500. The public reads were quality trimmed at Q25 with fastp and then assembled into clones with MiXCR by TCRdb, keeping productive beta chains. A single entry per CDR3 protein holds the most common genes and DNA from its merged rows. The sample profile shows 200,000 to 300,000 distinct CDR3 sequences; around 9.2% of them were found once. Clones ranked in the top ten supply around 7% of the sample. The source material was blood, either unsorted or a sorted T cell fraction (not recorded which). These receptors were obtained from a male donor with ankylosing spondylitis or in good health (not recorded which).

This clonotype was recorded at least ten times. This chain uses TRBV12-3 or TRBV12-4 with TRBJ1-6; D is perhaps TRBD1 (5 bases). The CDR3 length is 13 residues. Trimming pared 9 bases from V and 13 bases from J, leaving 19 bases between. In DNA form, the CDR3 reads TGTGCCAGTTCGGGGGGGGAGAGGAGCCCCCTCCACTTT. Translating gives CASSGGERSPLHF.

The table lists this clonotype with many counts. This rearrangement joins TRBV15 to TRBJ2-7, with D possibly being TRBD1 or TRBD2 (5 bases each). Germline V lookup: CDR1 LNHNV, CDR2 YYDKDF (reference sequence). The CDR3 sequence is 12 residues long. Trimming cost V 5 bases and J 6 bases, with 11 bases left between them. The CDR3 reads CATSLTAAEQYF. The CDR3 nucleotides are TGTGCCACCAGCTTGACAGCGGCCGAGCAGTACTTC.

This clonotype has ten or more counts. The DNA for the CDR3 is TGCAGTGCACTCGGGATCTCCCCGGGACAGGGGGCGAACACTGAAGCTTTCTTT. Its translation is CSALGISPGQGANTEAFF. The chain links TRBV20-1 to TRBJ1-1, with 12 bases lining up with TRBD1. The germline gives CDR1 DFQATT, CDR2 SNEGSKA (reference sequence). Losses at the gene ends were 6 bases for V and 1 base for J; bases not matched to a gene: 15. This CDR3 has 18 amino acids.

This clonotype showed up many times. The CDR3 DNA reads TGTGCCAGCAGCTTAACACTAGCGGGAGCTGACGGGCAGTTCTTC. Protein product: CASSLTLAGADGQFF. V gene TRBV11-2 combines with J gene TRBJ2-1; 11 bases fit TRBD2. The CDR3 has 15 residues. Germline trimming cut 2 bases from V and 12 bases from J; bases unmatched to any gene: 9. Germline-derived CDR1 and CDR2 are SGHAT and FQNNGV.

This clonotype was observed a few times. The CDR3 DNA sequence: TGCGCCAGCAGCTTGGCGTGGGGAGGTGGCCCTGAAGCTTTCTTT. Protein: CASSLAWGGGPEAFF. V is TRBV5-1 and J is TRBJ1-1; no firm D call. V was trimmed by 0 bases and J by 6 bases, leaving 15 bases between them. Per the germline V gene, CDR1 is SGHRS and CDR2 is YFSETQ. CDR3 length: 15 residues.

J is TRBJ2-1 and V is TRBV14, with D possibly matching TRBD1 (5 bases). The germline V gene encodes CDR1 SGHDN and CDR2 FVKESK. V gave up 0 bases and J gave up 10 bases, with 7 bases separating them. The CDR3 extends over 12 amino acids. CDR3 DNA: TGTGCCAGCAGCCAAGATGCAGGGGAGCAGTTCTTC. Protein: CASSQDAGEQFF. The full variable domain, rest sourced from reference TRBV14 and TRBJ2-1, is EAGVTQFPSHSVIEKGQTVTLRCDPISGHDNLYWYRRVMGKEIKFLLHFVKESKQDESGMPNNRFLAERTGGTYSTLKVQPAELEDSGVYFCASSQDAGEQFFGPGTRLTVL.

In its sample, this clonotype was seen a few times. The chain recombines TRBV7-9 with TRBJ2-5; a weak D match, TRBD1 (5 bases). Germline values: CDR1 SEHNR, CDR2 FQNEAQ (reference sequence). V was shortened by 3 bases and J by 3 bases, with 14 bases between the two germline ends. The length of the CDR3 is 15 residues. In DNA form, the CDR3 reads TGTGCCAGCAGCTTTCCCACAGGAGTCAAAGAGACCCAGTACTTC. It yields the protein CASSFPTGVKETQYF.

This chain joins TRBV6-1 and TRBJ2-2; tentative D call: TRBD2 (7 bases). This CDR3 region has 15 residues. Trimming shortened V by 4 bases and J by 7 bases, and 16 bases separated the two germline ends. From germline, CDR1 is MNHNS and CDR2 SASEGT. The CDR3 here is CASSAPRGAHGELFF. The CDR3, as DNA: TGTGCCAGCAGTGCCCCCCGGGGGGCGCACGGGGAGCTGTTTTTT.

This clonotype appeared many times. The chain links TRBV6-1 to TRBJ2-7, with D tentatively TRBD2 (6 bases). V gave up 2 bases and J gave up 6 bases, with 14 bases separating them. The germline CDR1 and CDR2 sequences are MNHNS and SASEGT. This CDR3 region has 14 residues. The CDR3 region has the DNA TGTGCCAGCAGTGAACCCGGGAGTCCCACCGAGCAGTACTTC. It translates to CASSEPGSPTEQYF.

There are many counts of this clonotype. V usage is TRBV29-1 and J usage is TRBJ2-7; D is undetermined. V was clipped by 7 bases and J by 1 base, with 11 bases between them. CDR3 length: 12 amino acids. The germline gives CDR1 SQVTM, CDR2 ANQGSEA. The DNA of the CDR3 is TGCAGCGCCAGAAAGGCTTCCTACGAGCAGTACTTC. Translation gives CSARKASYEQYF.

Many counts were recorded for this clonotype. The chain couples TRBV11-2 to TRBJ2-1; maybe TRBD2 (5 bases). The germline V gene has CDR1 SGHAT and CDR2 FQNNGV. The CDR3 is 15 amino acids. Trimming left V 6 bases short and J 6 bases short, with 18 bases between. CDR3 protein: CASSSLGGLFNEQFF. DNA of the CDR3: TGTGCCAGCAGTTCCCTAGGCGGACTCTTCAATGAGCAGTTCTTC.

This clonotype came up many times. The rearrangement links TRBV29-1 to TRBJ2-1, with 8 bases matching TRBD2. J was trimmed by 7 bases and V by 6 bases; bases with no gene match: 8. CDR1 and CDR2 (germline): SQVTM, ANQGSEA. This CDR3 has 13 residues. CDR3 bases: TGCAGCGTCGCCGGGGGGGCCATGAATGAGCAGTTCTTC. Its translation is CSVAGGAMNEQFF.

This clonotype was seen a handful of times. The V call is TRBV7-6, the J call TRBJ2-7; 9 nucleotides match TRBD1. Germline V gives CDR1 SGHVS, CDR2 FNYEAQ. V was clipped by 5 bases and J by 1 base; unmatched bases: 6. The CDR3 contains 15 residues. The chain's CDR3 is CASSQTGGLSYEQYF. CDR3 coding DNA: TGTGCCAGCAGCCAGACAGGGGGGTTATCCTACGAGCAGTACTTC.